This T cell receptor (beta chain) was found in a study of T cell repertoires in cytomegalovirus infection. To note about this clonotype: What it binds is not known.

TCRdb passed the reads through MiXCR, listing each CDR3 protein once. The sample includes tens of thousands of distinct CDR3 sequences, approximately 45% of them seen just once. This CDR3 has 15 residues. Per germline, CDR1 SGHVS and CDR2 FQNEAQ. Trimming at V came to 4 bases and at J to 6 bases, leaving 8 bases not matched to a gene. Sequencing was performed on CD8+ T cells from cultured PBMCs, taken from culture after CMV antigen stimulation. This receptor was identified in a human donor in good health (CMV status not recorded). Some clones in this sample may be carry-over from other donors' samples. V gene TRBV7-8 combines with J gene TRBJ2-1, with 8 bases fitting TRBD2. The chain's CDR3 is CASSSLSGGTNEQFF. DNA of the CDR3: TGTGCCAGCAGCTCCTTAAGCGGGGGAACCAATGAGCAGTTCTTC.